What follows are 4 T cell receptor beta chains derived from one specimen sequenced in a study of shared clonotypes between healthy human individuals. Sequenced by immunoSEQ multiplex PCR; TCRdb stores in-frame clones only, minus some. Among roughly 2,000,000 clones, around 93% were seen once, and the ten largest hold around 1.8%. Terminally differentiated effector memory CD45RA+ cells were excluded from the naive CD8 cells, which were CD45RO-negative and positively selected for CCR7. The specimen sequenced was naive CD8+ T cells from PBMCs. The receptors were gathered from a man between 18 and 29 years old in good health. Some clones in this sample may be carry-over from other donors' samples.

The chain employs TRBV4-1 and TRBJ1-1; perhaps TRBD1 as D (5 bases). V was shortened by 1 base and J by 0 bases, with 15 bases between the two germline ends. Germline V gene data show CDR1 as MGHRA and CDR2 as YSYEKL. The CDR3 loop spans 17 amino acids. CDR3 DNA sequence: TGCGCCAGCAGCCAAGCCGGGGGATTAGGCGTGAACACTGAAGCTTTCTTT. Its protein product is CASSQAGGLGVNTEAFF.

The V and J genes are TRBV28 and TRBJ2-7; 11 positions match TRBD2. Germline lookup yields CDR1 MDHEN and CDR2 SYDVKM. This CDR3 comprises 14 residues. J gave up 7 bases and V 3 bases, and 5 bases lay outside the gene matches. The CDR3 coding sequence is TGTGCCAGCAGTTTCACTAGCGGGAGTTGGGAGCAGTACTTC. Amino acid sequence: CASSFTSGSWEQYF.

The chain is built from TRBV12-5 and TRBJ1-1, with unresolved D. CDR1 is LGHNT, CDR2 FRNRAP, per germline. Trimming removed 1 base at V and 0 bases at J, with 6 bases between. The CDR3 has 14 amino acids. The CDR3 protein is CASGLDGMNTEAFF. In DNA, the CDR3 is TGTGCTAGTGGTTTGGACGGGATGAACACTGAAGCTTTCTTT.

For the CDR3, the DNA is TGTGCCAGCAGCCCCGCCGTTGGGACCTGGTCCTACGAGCAGTACTTC. Encoded protein: CASSPAVGTWSYEQYF. The gene calls are TRBV7-9 and TRBJ2-7; D assignment may be TRBD1 or TRBD2 (5 bases each). The CDR3 contains 16 residues. Per the germline V gene, CDR1 is SEHNR and CDR2 is FQNEAQ (reference sequence). The germline V and J ends were trimmed by 5 bases and 1 base, with 18 bases remaining between them. Supplemented by reference TRBV7-9 and TRBJ2-7, the full variable domain reads DTGVSQNPRHKITKRGQNVTFRCDPISEHNRLYWYRQTLGQGPEFLTYFQNEAQLEKSRLLSDRFSAERPKGSFSTLEIQRTEQGDSAMYLCASSPAVGTWSYEQYFGPGTRLTVT.